This T cell receptor beta chain was recovered during a study of CD8+ T cells in alopecia areata (dated by TCRdb to about 2018). With respect to the entire study: Treated patients were enrolled in an open-label pilot trial of oral tofacitinib, 5 to 10 mg twice daily, for moderate-to-severe alopecia areata. Patients stayed on tofacitinib for 6 to 18 months and then had 6 months of follow-up off drug so that delayed response and recurrence could be assessed. The study used high-throughput TCRbeta sequencing to examine T cell clonal expansion in alopecia areata, in both the C3H/HeJ mouse model and human patients. RNA was obtained with the PAXgene miRNA kit for fixed scalp, the miRNeasy kit for PBMCs, and the RNeasy kit for mouse skin. Scalp clonality was compared among normal scalp (n=4), patchy alopecia areata scalp (n=8), and alopecia totalis/universalis scalp (n=8). In humans, TCRbeta sequencing was performed on scalp tissue and on sorted CD4+ and CD8+ peripheral blood T cells from healthy controls and from patients with patchy or totalis/universalis alopecia areata. Amplification of TCRbeta CDR3 regions was done by immunoSEQ multiplex PCR using 35 Vbeta forward primers and 13 Jbeta reverse primers. Tofacitinib-treated patients had biopsies at baseline and at 4 and 24 weeks of treatment, with a later scalp biopsy in several patients. For the treated patients, the SALT score, which quantifies what percentage of scalp surface area is affected, served as the measure of disease severity.

The method was the immunoSEQ multiplex PCR assay. RNA was extracted from all samples and reverse transcribed into cDNA as template for TCR sequencing. SuperScript III was used for first-strand cDNA synthesis, primed with a 2:1 mix of oligo-dT and random hexamers. A synthetic immune receptor repertoire was used to assess amplification bias, and residual bias was removed computationally. The authors processed their data as follows. Raw reads were preprocessed for error removal, and CDR3 was defined according to IMGT conventions as running from the conserved cysteine to phenylalanine. Clonality was calculated as 1 minus Shannon entropy normalized by log2 of the number of productive unique TCRs. Scalp TCRbeta sequences were cross-referenced with sorted blood CD4 and CD8 repertoires so that the CD4 or CD8 identity of scalp clones could be inferred. Imported from immuneACCESS, the table was reduced by TCRdb to in-frame sequences with V and J called. These copies leave out some clones; in studies compared against another copy, an unresolved V gene accounts for under half, and the cause of the remainder is not known. The V and J calls and the clone size are those of that table, but D and trimming were determined from the DNA. Across this sample there are 190,000 or so clones, with roughly 62% seen only once. About 12% of the sample is held by the ten biggest clonotypes.

Points on this clone: No cognate antigen has been identified for it. It has no much larger one-base neighbor in the sample; base qualities were not kept.

General conclusions and limits of the study: Shared TCR sequences between patients were less evident than in mice, which may be partly attributable to HLA diversity in the patient population. With tofacitinib, both scalp clonality and the number of expanded CD8+ clones among the top 100 scalp clones went down significantly. Because the treated cohort was small and had just a single nonresponder, larger studies are needed to establish links between baseline CD8+ expansion and response. Higher clonality and more expanded CD8+ clones were observed in lesional scalp than in normal scalp, particularly in alopecia totalis/universalis, a finding suggestive of antigenic drive. During tofacitinib treatment, many expanded lesional clones remained in scalp and blood, and this persistence may partly explain relapse after treatment is stopped. Unlike mouse skin, which is dominated by gammadelta T cells, normal human skin has resident alphabeta T cells that are also sequenced, and this complicates analysis of the scalp TCR repertoire.

V gives up 4 bases and J gives up 13 bases, and the segment between their germline ends measures 16 bases. The CDR3 has 11 amino acids, counting the end cysteine and phenylalanine. Only the CDR3 portion is preserved as DNA: 33 bases, with reading frame beginning at the first base. As encoded in the germline V gene (reference sequence), CDR1 is GTSNPN while CDR2 is SVGIG. The sample's time point label, decoded: around 26 weeks on oral tofacitinib. Per the publication, the treatment or condition label means: oral pan-JAK inhibitor, 5-10 mg twice daily. From alopecia areata patients, peripheral blood was collected along with lesional scalp punch biopsies. PBMCs were isolated by density centrifugation and stained for CD3, CD4 and CD8, after which CD4+ and CD8+ T cells were sorted on a FACSAria.

This TCR came from a human donor with alopecia areata. The material was CD8+ T cells sorted from blood, obtained at week 24, from a patient treated with tofacitinib. Recombination connected TRBV30 to TRBJ1-2; TRBD1 is a possible D gene, resting on 5 matching bases. Here the CDR3 is given as CAWTGGQGPTF. The nucleotide sequence is TGTGCCTGGACCGGAGGGCAGGGTCCCACCTTC.